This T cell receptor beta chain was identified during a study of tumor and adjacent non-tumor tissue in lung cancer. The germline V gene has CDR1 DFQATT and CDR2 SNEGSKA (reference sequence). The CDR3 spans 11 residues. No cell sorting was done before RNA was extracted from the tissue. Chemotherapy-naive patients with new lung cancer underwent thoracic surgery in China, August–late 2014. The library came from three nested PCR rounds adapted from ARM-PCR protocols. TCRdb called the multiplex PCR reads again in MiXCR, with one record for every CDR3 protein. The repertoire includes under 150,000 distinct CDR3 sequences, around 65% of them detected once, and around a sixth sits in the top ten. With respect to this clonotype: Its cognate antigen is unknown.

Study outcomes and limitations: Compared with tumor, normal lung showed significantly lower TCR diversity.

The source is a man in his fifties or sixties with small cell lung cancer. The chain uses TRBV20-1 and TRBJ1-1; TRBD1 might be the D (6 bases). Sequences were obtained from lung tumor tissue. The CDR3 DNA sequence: TGCTGCGCTAGAGATTTACAGGGTTCTTTCTTT. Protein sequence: CCARDLQGSFF.